A selection of T cell receptor beta chains follows, all from one sample in a study of T cell repertoires in cytomegalovirus infection. TCRdb independently ran MiXCR on the reads; one entry per CDR3 protein. The table lists 650,000 to 900,000 distinct CDR3 sequences, less than 35% of them singletons. For these receptors, no antigen is known. This specimen was cultured CD8+ T cells from PBMCs, taken from culture after CMV antigen stimulation. The receptors were gathered from a human donor in good health (CMV status not recorded). Some clones in this sample may be carry-over from other donors' samples. CDR3s include the opening cysteine and the closing phenylalanine or tryptophan. The order of the fields is D gene, V gene, clone size, J gene, CDR3 DNA, CDR3 protein. D genes are given only for firm matches. The size field is filled for only some rows; it gives once, few, many or a size class.

>TRBD1|TRBV2|-|TRBJ2-1
TGTGCCAGCAGTGAAGCAGTCGGCCAGGGGGATGAGCAGTTCTTC
CASSEAVGQGDEQFF
>-|TRBV29-1|-|TRBJ2-2
TGCAGCTCCAGGGAAGGGGGCACCGGGGAGCTGTTTTTT
CSSREGGTGELFF
>-|TRBV28|-|TRBJ1-2
TGTGCCAGCAGGCGGGGGGACTATGGCTACACCTTC
CASRRGDYGYTF
>-|TRBV7-6|many|TRBJ1-1
TGTGCCAGCAGCTTGGGAGAGGATCTGAACACTGAAGCTTTCTTT
CASSLGEDLNTEAFF
>-|TRBV7-2|many|TRBJ2-6
TGTGCCAGCAGCTTAAGCGCCCCCGGGGCCAACGTCCTGACTTTC
CASSLSAPGANVLTF
>-|TRBV7-6|few|TRBJ1-4
TGTGCCAGCAGCTTAAGGGACGAAAAACTGTTTTTT
CASSLRDEKLFF
>-|TRBV19|-|TRBJ2-1
TGTGCCAGTAGTGAAACTTCTAGGGGTGAGCAGTTCTTC
CASSETSRGEQFF
>TRBD1|TRBV29-1|-|TRBJ2-5
TGCAGCGTACGGGACAGGCAAAGGACCCAGTACTTC
CSVRDRQRTQYF
>-|TRBV11-1|-|TRBJ2-3
TGTGCCAGCAGCCCTGTCAAATGGGACACGGAGACAGATACGCAGTATTTT
CASSPVKWDTETDTQYF
>-|TRBV12-3/TRBV12-4|few|TRBJ2-7
TGTGCCAGCAGTCCGGCACCCTCCTACGAGCAGTACTTC
CASSPAPSYEQYF
>TRBD2|TRBV6-5|few|TRBJ2-1
TGTGCCAGCAGTTACGCGATGTGGGGAGGGGCGCAAGGTGAGCAGTTCTTC
CASSYAMWGGAQGEQFF
>-|TRBV14|-|TRBJ2-1
TGTGCCAGCAGCTCAAAAAGGGGGGCCTCCTACAATGAGCAGTTCTTC
CASSSKRGASYNEQFF
>-|TRBV6-5|few|TRBJ2-1
TGTGTCAGCGCACAGGGCAATGAGCAGTTCTTC
CVSAQGNEQFF
>-|TRBV10-3|-|TRBJ2-2
TGTGCCATCAGTGGGGACACGAACACCGGGGAGCTGTTTTTT
CAISGDTNTGELFF
>-|TRBV6-1|once|TRBJ2-3
TGTGCCAGTCAAGATAGGGATTATAGCACAGATACGCAGTATTTT
CASQDRDYSTDTQYF